The next 13 T cell receptor beta chains were all read from a single sample in a study of long-term antiretroviral therapy in people with HIV. Sequencing relied on immunoSEQ assay v3.0, run at survey level. Sequencing was performed with immunoSEQ multiplex PCR; in TCRdb, only in-frame clones are kept and a portion is missing. The table includes 31,000 or so clones, approximately 96% detected once. This sample comprised unsorted PBMCs, obtained approximately 6.8 years after starting antiretroviral therapy. These receptor sequences come from a man aged 30 to 39 with HIV.

The CDR3 bases are TGTGCCAGCAGTGAACGCGGACTAGCGGGGAGATACAACCAAGAGACCCAGTACTTC. It translates to CASSERGLAGRYNQETQYF. The chain links TRBV6-4 to TRBJ2-5; 12 bases line up with TRBD2. Germline V gives CDR1 MRHNA, CDR2 SNTAGT. J lost 0 bases, V lost 3 bases, and 11 bases had no gene match. This CDR3 is built from 19 residues.

The rearrangement uses TRBV6-5 and TRBJ2-3; D not certain. Germline-derived CDR1 and CDR2 are MNHEY and SVGAGI. Deletions cut 6 bases from V and 2 bases from J, with 9 bases between. This CDR3 contains 13 residues. The CDR3 protein is CASREPSTDTQYF. DNA of the CDR3: TGTGCCAGCAGAGAGCCATCCACAGATACGCAGTATTTT.

This chain links TRBV2 with TRBJ2-1, with 9 bases identical to TRBD1. The trim removed 0 bases at V and 4 bases at J, leaving 10 bases unmatched. The CDR3 is 18 amino acids. CDR1 and CDR2 (germline): SNHLY, FYNNEI. The CDR3 sequence is CASSEALDRGIGYNEQFF. In DNA form, the CDR3 reads TGTGCCAGCAGTGAAGCGCTTGACAGGGGGATAGGTTACAATGAGCAGTTCTTC.

CDR3 DNA sequence: TGTGCCAGCAGCTTAGTTCCGGGGGGGTTCACCGGGGAGCTGTTTTTT. Amino acid sequence: CASSLVPGGFTGELFF. The chain has TRBV7-2 and TRBJ2-2; 8 bases fit TRBD2. Germline V lookup: CDR1 SGHTA, CDR2 FQGNSA. The J segment lost 4 bases and the V segment lost 1 base, leaving 5 bases of the junction unmatched. The CDR3 is made up of 16 amino acids.

The gene calls are TRBV6-6 and TRBJ1-5; D uncertain. V gave up 6 bases and J gave up 4 bases, with 4 bases separating them. This CDR3 has 11 amino acids. Germline V gene data show CDR1 as MNHNY and CDR2 as SVGAGI (reference sequence). The CDR3 reads CASSQNQPQHF. CDR3 DNA sequence: TGTGCCAGCAGCCAAAATCAGCCCCAGCATTTT.

The gene calls are TRBV29-1 and TRBJ1-1; D not resolved. Between the trimmed V and J ends, which lost 0 bases and 7 bases, there was a span of 9 bases. Germline V CDR1 and CDR2: SQVTM, ANQGSEA. The CDR3 has 12 amino acids. CDR3 amino acids: CSVEDLPIEAFF. CDR3 nucleotides: TGCAGCGTTGAAGATCTGCCGATTGAAGCTTTCTTT.

This chain's CDR3 is CASSESGDTIYF. CDR3 in DNA: TGTGCCAGCAGTGAATCCGGAGACACCATATATTTT. The chain combines TRBV6-1 with TRBJ1-3; D not resolved. Germline lookup yields CDR1 MNHNS and CDR2 SASEGT. V was cut by 2 bases and J by 8 bases, with 7 bases left in between. The CDR3 sequence is 12 residues long.

The chain joins TRBV2 to TRBJ1-2; tentatively, D is TRBD1 (5 bases). Trimming left V 2 bases short and J 4 bases short, with 11 bases between. The CDR3 runs 14 residues. Germline V gene data show CDR1 as SNHLY and CDR2 as FYNNEI. The CDR3 DNA reads as TGTGCCAGCAGTGAAACAGGTCCAAGCTATGGCTACACCTTC. Residues: CASSETGPSYGYTF.

This chain links TRBV19 with TRBJ1-1; possible D gene TRBD1, 5 bases. In germline, CDR1 is LNHDA, CDR2 SQIVND (reference sequence). CDR3 length equals 12 residues. V was pared by 10 bases and J by 5 bases, with 14 bases between. CDR3 coding DNA: TGTGCCATTAGGACCGGGGGAACTGAAGCTTTCTTT. Its translation is CAIRTGGTEAFF.

The chain has TRBV28 and TRBJ2-7, with 7 bases that match TRBD1. With 6 bases clipped from V and 3 bases from J, the junction kept 5 bases outside the gene matches. Per the germline V gene, CDR1 is MDHEN and CDR2 is SYDVKM. The CDR3 totals 13 residues. As DNA, the CDR3 is TGTGCCAGCAGGGACCGGGACAGCTACGAGCAGTACTTC. Protein sequence: CASRDRDSYEQYF.

V usage is TRBV27 and J usage is TRBJ2-3; 10 positions match TRBD1. Per germline, CDR1 MNHEY and CDR2 SMNVEV (reference sequence). The CDR3 totals 17 residues. V was pared by 6 bases and J by 2 bases, with 11 bases of the junction left unmatched. The chain's CDR3 is CASSHLGTGVFTDTQYF. The CDR3 DNA is TGTGCCAGCAGCCACCTCGGGACAGGGGTGTTCACAGATACGCAGTATTTT.

This clone appeared a few times. The chain employs TRBV2 and TRBJ1-6; D not resolved. The V end lost 1 base, the J end lost 4 bases, and 8 bases lay between the germline ends. This CDR3 region has 15 residues. Germline assignment: CDR1 SNHLY and CDR2 FYNNEI. For the CDR3, the DNA is TGTGCCAGCAGTGAAGGCCAGATTTATAATTCACCCCTCCACTTT. This sequence encodes CASSEGQIYNSPLHF.

V usage is TRBV4-3 and J usage is TRBJ1-3, with TRBD1 as a possible D gene (5 bases). V dropped 4 bases and J dropped 3 bases, with 16 bases sitting between them. The CDR3 spans 16 residues. CDR1 is LGHNA and CDR2 is YSLEER in the germline V gene. The CDR3 loop reads CASSRGRGTLGNTIYF. The CDR3 coding sequence is TGCGCCAGCAGCCGAGGGAGGGGAACGCTTGGAAACACCATATATTTT.